This T cell receptor (beta chain) was captured by sequencing in a study of T cells in Graves' hyperthyroidism and ophthalmopathy. General observations from the study: With a median lead of about 6.9 months before onset, the model predicted ophthalmopathy. Blood also carried most thyroid clonotypes expanded above 0.001.

This clonotype was observed a few times. What it binds is unknown. The source material, RNA transcripts, was used to amplify TCR beta CDR3 regions. The TCR CDR3 first-round RT-PCR relied on the HTBI primer set. One entry per CDR3 protein results from TCRdb running MiXCR on the multiplex PCR reads. The sample contains about 530,000 distinct CDR3 sequences, roughly 17% of which appear only once. The TCR sequence derives from a woman between 18 and 30 years old with Graves' ophthalmopathy. The sample comprised blood.

CDR3 nucleotide sequence: TGTGCCAGCAGTTCCGGGTCTAAGGGAGGAGAGACCCAGTACTTC. Translating it yields CASSSGSKGGETQYF. The J gene is TRBJ2-5, the V gene TRBV28; TRBD2 might be the D (6 bases). Germline V CDR1 and CDR2: MDHEN, SYDVKM. V was cut by 4 bases and J by 4 bases, with 16 bases left in between. The CDR3 runs 15 residues.